Shown below are 27 T cell receptor beta chains from a single sample sequenced in a study of spatial heterogeneity in lung cancer. The time point was: blood at routine non-recurrence follow-up after resection. Using its own MiXCR run on the 5' RACE reads, TCRdb lists one record per CDR3 protein. Altogether tens of thousands of distinct CDR3 sequences are present, less than 9.5% being singletons, with the ten largest covering 1.9%. Sample: PBMCs, taken at follow-up. Receptor source: a female donor with early-stage non-small cell lung cancer.

Concerning this clonotype itself: A much larger clonotype is one base distant, so this may be a read error. The rearrangement uses TRBV5-1 and TRBJ2-5, with D possibly called TRBD1 or TRBD2 (5 bases each). Per germline, CDR1 SGHRS and CDR2 YFSETQ. The CDR3 contains 13 residues. The V gene lost 4 bases and the J gene lost 4 bases, with 11 bases spanning the gap. CDR3 bases: TGCGCCAGCAGCGGGGGACGGCCAGAGACCCAGTACTTC. The encoded protein is CASSGGRPETQYF.

There are many counts of this clonotype. This chain links TRBV30 with TRBJ2-6; D gene uncertain. Germline V gene sequence: CDR1 GTSNPN, CDR2 SVGIG (reference sequence). The CDR3 loop spans 13 amino acids. V lost 4 bases and J lost 1, with 5 bases in between. The CDR3 spells CAWTVSGANVLTF. The CDR3 DNA sequence: TGTGCCTGGACCGTGTCTGGGGCCAACGTCCTGACTTTC.

This clonotype was seen ten or more times. This chain uses TRBV20-1 with TRBJ1-5; TRBD1 is a possible D gene (6 bases). Per the germline V gene, CDR1 is DFQATT and CDR2 is SNEGSKA (reference sequence). The V end lost 6 bases, the J end lost 6 bases, and 15 bases lay between the germline ends. The CDR3 extends over 13 amino acids. The CDR3 spells CSAQRGGRQPQHF. The DNA for the CDR3 is TGCAGTGCGCAGCGCGGGGGGCGTCAGCCCCAGCATTTT.

The CDR3 nucleotides read TGTGCCTGGACAGGTAGGATGAATCAGCCCCAGCATTTT. This translates into CAWTGRMNQPQHF. V is TRBV30 and J is TRBJ1-5; D ambiguous. Germline V gives CDR1 GTSNPN, CDR2 SVGIG (reference sequence). This CDR3 has 13 amino acids. V gave up 4 bases and J gave up 4 bases, with 11 bases separating them.

This clonotype was picked up many times. The chain couples TRBV7-9 to TRBJ2-5; 14 positions agree with TRBD2. J was trimmed by 2 bases and V by 5 bases; bases with no gene match: 4. In germline, CDR1 is SEHNR, CDR2 FQNEAQ (reference sequence). The CDR3 sequence is 16 residues long. CDR3 coding DNA: TGTGCCAGCAGCCTACGACTAGCGGGAGGGCAAGAGACCCAGTACTTC. It is translated as CASSLRLAGGQETQYF.

The rearrangement joins TRBV5-1 to TRBJ2-4, with no clear D. V was clipped by 1 base and J by 8 bases, with 13 bases between them. Germline assignment: CDR1 SGHRS and CDR2 YFSETQ. The CDR3 loop spans 14 amino acids. The CDR3 DNA is TGCGCCAGCAGCTTGAATGTCAATTCCGACATTCAGTACTTC. This codes for CASSLNVNSDIQYF.

At least ten counts were recorded for this clonotype. The chain couples TRBV7-9 to TRBJ1-3; D remains ambiguous. Germline CDR1 SEHNR, CDR2 FQNEAQ (reference sequence). The ends were cut back, 2 bases at V and 3 bases at J, with 17 bases in the middle. This CDR3 is 17 amino acids long. The CDR3 sequence: CASSLPRTQRRGNTIYF. The CDR3 DNA reads as TGTGCCAGCAGCTTACCCCGGACCCAGCGACGTGGAAACACCATATATTTT.

This clonotype appeared many times. The rearrangement links TRBV6-6 to TRBJ1-5; possible D gene TRBD1, 5 bases. This CDR3 comprises 13 residues. Germline loops: CDR1 MNHNY, CDR2 SVGAGI (reference sequence). Trimming shortened V by 4 bases and J by 6 bases, and 10 bases separated the two germline ends. CDR3 region: CASSSGVAQPQHF. In nucleotides, the CDR3 is TGTGCCAGCAGTTCGGGGGTGGCTCAGCCCCAGCATTTT.

This chain links TRBV6-2 or TRBV6-3 with TRBJ2-2; 12 bases map to TRBD1. This CDR3 has 15 residues. Germline loops: CDR1 MNHEY, CDR2 SVGEGT. After removal of 5 bases from V and 5 bases from J, the junction contained 3 bases not matched to a gene. CDR3 in amino acids: CASSRDRGQTGELFF. The CDR3 DNA is TGTGCCAGCAGTCGGGACAGGGGGCAGACCGGGGAGCTGTTTTTT.

About this clonotype itself: A read error may explain this, as a much larger clone is one base away. This sequence joins TRBV5-1 and TRBJ2-2; D possibly matches TRBD1 or TRBD2 (5 bases each). CDR1 is SGHRS and CDR2 is YFSETQ in the germline V gene. CDR3 length: 13 residues. Here the CDR3 DNA reads TGCGCCAGCAGCACCAGGGTTTCCGGGGAGCTGTCTTTT. Translation: CASSTRVSGELSF.

There are many counts of this clonotype. The V and J genes are TRBV29-1 and TRBJ1-3; D not resolved. Germline lookup yields CDR1 SQVTM and CDR2 ANQGSEA. Deletions cut 0 bases from V and 0 bases from J, with 6 bases between. This CDR3 spans 14 amino acids. CDR3 residues: CSVEEGDSGNTIYF. CDR3 DNA sequence: TGCAGCGTTGAAGAAGGAGACTCTGGAAACACCATATATTTT.

This clonotype has a handful of counts. The rearrangement links TRBV28 to TRBJ2-3, with D possibly being TRBD2 (5 bases). Per germline, CDR1 MDHEN and CDR2 SYDVKM. The CDR3 loop spans 15 amino acids. V lost 6 bases to trimming and J lost 5 bases, with 18 bases between them. The CDR3 coding sequence is TGTGCCAGCAGCAGAGCCGGGGTCGCAGGAGATACGCAGTATTTT. Residues: CASSRAGVAGDTQYF. The complete variable domain, with remaining parts taken from reference TRBV28 and TRBJ2-3, reads DVKVTQSSRYLVKRTGEKVFLECVQDMDHENMFWYRQDPGLGLRLIYFSYDVKMKEKGDIPEGYSVSREKKERFSLILESASTNQTSMYLCASSRAGVAGDTQYFGPGTRLTVL.

This clonotype has at least ten counts. The J gene is TRBJ1-3, the V gene TRBV10-3; 8 nucleotides line up with TRBD1. Trimming at V came to 4 bases and at J to 2 bases, leaving 1 base not matched to a gene. This CDR3 is built from 14 residues. Germline V lookup: CDR1 ENHRY, CDR2 SYGVKD. CDR3 sequence reads: CAISGTGPGNTIYF. The CDR3 DNA follows: TGTGCCATCAGTGGGACAGGGCCTGGAAACACCATATATTTT.

The gene calls are TRBV5-1 and TRBJ1-1; no reliable D call. Germline lookup yields CDR1 SGHRS and CDR2 YFSETQ. CDR3 size: 11 residues. The V end lost 2 bases, the J end lost 9 bases, and 8 bases lay between the germline ends. In nucleotides, the CDR3 is TGCGCCAGCAGCTTAGGAATCCAAGCTTTCTTT. It yields the protein CASSLGIQAFF.

This clonotype was counted ten times or more. This rearrangement joins TRBV19 to TRBJ1-3; D unresolved. Trimming shortened V by 5 bases and J by 5 bases, and 16 bases separated the two germline ends. Germline CDR1 LNHDA, CDR2 SQIVND (reference sequence). This CDR3 region has 15 residues. The CDR3 nucleotides are TGTGCCAGTAGTCGTGCCGACTCGGACCGAAACACCATATATTTT. Its translation: CASSRADSDRNTIYF.

The genes are TRBV2 and TRBJ2-2; TRBD1 is a possible D gene (5 bases). The CDR3 covers 15 residues. The V end lost 6 bases, the J end lost 4 bases, and 15 bases lay between the germline ends. Germline lookup yields CDR1 SNHLY and CDR2 FYNNEI. In DNA, the CDR3 is TGTGCCAGCAGCGGCCCCGGACACTTCACCGGGGAGCTGTTTTTT. Protein sequence: CASSGPGHFTGELFF.

This clonotype is labeled as medium-sized. The chain combines TRBV7-9 with TRBJ2-7, with 7 positions matching TRBD1. The CDR3 runs to 15 residues. Germline values: CDR1 SEHNR, CDR2 FQNEAQ (reference sequence). The J segment lost 3 bases and the V segment lost 5 bases, leaving 10 bases of the junction unmatched. The CDR3 DNA reads TGTGCCAGCAGCCCTCCGGTGCAGGGGGACTACGAGCAGTACTTC. It encodes CASSPPVQGDYEQYF.

This clonotype is medium-sized. This chain links TRBV28 with TRBJ2-7, with D perhaps TRBD1 (6 bases). Trimming shortened V by 2 bases and J by 4 bases, and 12 bases separated the two germline ends. The CDR3 runs 14 residues. Germline V gene sequence: CDR1 MDHEN, CDR2 SYDVKM. The chain's CDR3 is CASSLGQTGYEQYF. As DNA, the CDR3 is TGTGCCAGCAGTTTAGGACAAACAGGGTACGAGCAGTACTTC. Full variable domain (outside the CDR3, taken from reference TRBV28 and TRBJ2-7): DVKVTQSSRYLVKRTGEKVFLECVQDMDHENMFWYRQDPGLGLRLIYFSYDVKMKEKGDIPEGYSVSREKKERFSLILESASTNQTSMYLCASSLGQTGYEQYFGPGTRLTVT.

In its sample, this clonotype was seen many times. The rearrangement uses TRBV30 and TRBJ1-3; TRBD1 might be the D (6 bases). Deletions cut 2 bases from V and 1 base from J, with 9 bases between. Per germline, CDR1 GTSNPN and CDR2 SVGIG (reference sequence). The CDR3 extends over 14 amino acids. The DNA for the CDR3 is TGTGCCTGGAGTCCCGGACAGTCTGGAAACACCATATATTTT. This sequence encodes CAWSPGQSGNTIYF.

This clonotype has at least ten counts. This chain links TRBV5-1 with TRBJ2-2, with 12 positions matching TRBD2. V dropped 4 bases and J dropped 5; count of bases not matched to a gene: 9. CDR1 is SGHRS, CDR2 YFSETQ, per germline. The CDR3 runs 17 residues. The CDR3 region is CASSGASGRALTGELFF. CDR3 in DNA: TGCGCCAGCAGCGGAGCTAGCGGGAGGGCCCTAACCGGGGAGCTGTTTTTT.

This clonotype was picked up many times. The chain combines TRBV7-2 with TRBJ2-1, with no clear D. CDR3 size: 10 residues. With 10 bases removed from V and 9 bases from J, the gap between germline ends came to 10 bases. Germline V CDR1 and CDR2: SGHTA, FQGNSA. The CDR3 is CAKNKSEQFF. CDR3 nucleotides: TGTGCCAAAAATAAGAGTGAGCAGTTCTTC.

Ten or more counts support this clonotype. This rearrangement joins TRBV7-9 to TRBJ1-2; D remains unclear. Germline V gene sequence: CDR1 SEHNR, CDR2 FQNEAQ (reference sequence). V was shortened by 8 bases and J by 7 bases, with 17 bases between the two germline ends. This CDR3 is 13 amino acids long. CDR3 sequence: CASLHSSDLGYTF. CDR3 sequence (DNA): TGTGCCAGCCTACACAGCTCGGATCTTGGCTACACCTTC.

This clonotype was counted many times. The chain carries TRBV7-2 and TRBJ1-1; no definite D call. The CDR3 length is 13 residues. V gave up 5 bases and J gave up 3 bases, with 10 bases separating them. Germline CDR1 is SGHTA and CDR2 is FQGNSA. Here the CDR3 DNA reads TGTGCCAGCAGCATTCTGAGCTACACTGAAGCTTTCTTT. This sequence encodes CASSILSYTEAFF. The full variable domain, in which reference TRBV7-2 and TRBJ1-1 provide the parts outside the CDR3, is GAGVSQSPSNKVTEKGKDVELRCDPISGHTALYWYRQSLGQGLEFLIYFQGNSAPDKSGLPSDRFSAERTGGSVSTLTIQRTQQEDSAVYLCASSILSYTEAFFGQGTRLTVV.

J is TRBJ2-5 and V is TRBV12-3 or TRBV12-4; weak D call: TRBD2 (5 bases). V lost 6 bases, J lost 0 bases, and 8 bases lay in between. CDR3 size: 13 residues. The CDR3 DNA reads as TGTGCCAGCAGCTCGGGGAACCAAGAGACCCAGTACTTC. This gives the protein CASSSGNQETQYF.

The chain carries TRBV5-1 and TRBJ2-7, with D tentatively TRBD1 (6 bases). CDR1 and CDR2 from the germline V gene are SGHRS and YFSETQ. The CDR3 loop spans 13 amino acids. The V end lost 6 bases, the J end lost 3 bases, and 13 bases lay between the germline ends. CDR3 sequence reads: CASKAGESYEQYF. In nucleotides, the CDR3 is TGCGCCAGCAAAGCAGGGGAGAGCTACGAGCAGTACTTC. Full variable domain (missing parts from reference TRBV5-1 and TRBJ2-7): KAGVTQTPRYLIKTRGQQVTLSCSPISGHRSVSWYQQTPGQGLQFLFEYFSETQRNKGNFPGRFSGRQFSNSRSEMNVSTLELGDSALYLCASKAGESYEQYFGPGTRLTVT.

This clonotype was counted ten times or more. This chain connects TRBV6-1 to TRBJ2-4; either TRBD1 or TRBD2 may supply D (5 bases each). V was shortened by 6 bases and J by 2 bases, with 11 bases between the two germline ends. CDR3 length equals 14 residues. Germline CDR1 and CDR2: MNHNS and SASEGT. This chain's CDR3 is CASRGDGTKNIQYF. CDR3 sequence (DNA): TGTGCCAGCAGGGGGGACGGGACCAAAAACATTCAGTACTTC.

Of note for this clonotype: This could be a read error, since a much larger clone is one nucleotide away. The rearrangement uses TRBV12-5 and TRBJ2-3; D remains ambiguous. CDR1 and CDR2 (germline): LGHNT, FRNRAP. Deletions cut 2 bases from V and 1 base from J, with 19 bases between. This CDR3 region has 18 residues. The CDR3 coding sequence is TGTGCTAGTGGTTTGACCAGAACGAGGCCCTTTGGCACAGATACGCAGTATTTT. Amino acids: CASGLTRTRPFGTDTQYF.